This is a list of T cell receptor beta chains from one sample in a study of OX40 agonist ivuxolimab in advanced cancers. TCRdb's copy holds only in-frame clones and misses some; the assay was immunoSEQ multiplex PCR. Of over 80,000 clones listed, just over 90% are singletons. This material consisted of CD4+ or CD8+ T cells sorted from blood, taken in a trial of the OX40 agonist ivuxolimab. Receptors were obtained from an adult with an advanced solid tumor such as melanoma, head and neck, liver or kidney cancer. Each CDR3 is given with its conserved first and last residue. The D gene is left open where the match is weak. The size entry is marked missing in some rows and otherwise reads once, few, many or a size class.

cdr3_nt cdr3_aa v_call clone_size d_call cdr3_length j_call
TGTGCCAGCTCACGGGACAGGGGGCTTGAGCAGTTCTTC CASSRDRGLEQFF TRBV18 few TRBD1 13 TRBJ2-1
TGTGCCAGCAGTGTTGGCGGGGCGTACACAGATACGCAGTATTTT CASSVGGAYTDTQYF TRBV2 once . 15 TRBJ2-3
TGTGCCAGCAGGACAGGGGGCAAAGTGCAAGGCACAGATACGCAGTATTTT CASRTGGKVQGTDTQYF TRBV27 . TRBD1 17 TRBJ2-3
TGCGCCAGCAGCTGGCAGGGGAGCTCCTACAATGAGCAGTTCTTC CASSWQGSSYNEQFF TRBV4-3 . . 15 TRBJ2-1
TGTGCCAGCAGCCATGGACTAGCGGTAACCTACGAGCAGTACTTC CASSHGLAVTYEQYF TRBV14 . TRBD2 15 TRBJ2-7
TGTGCCAGCAGCTACGTTACCGGGACAGGCGGCGGCTACACCTTC CASSYVTGTGGGYTF TRBV7-2 once TRBD1 15 TRBJ1-2
TGCGCCAGCAGCCCTCGGGTAGCAGGGAACACCGGGGAGCTGTTTTTT CASSPRVAGNTGELFF TRBV4-3 . . 16 TRBJ2-2
TGTGCCAGCAGCTTGGGGACAGCTAACTATGGCTACACCTTC CASSLGTANYGYTF TRBV5-6 . . 14 TRBJ1-2
TGTGCCATCAGTGAGTCCGTTTTCGGGAGGAGCGCAGATACGCAGTATTTT CAISESVFGRSADTQYF TRBV10-3 few TRBD2 17 TRBJ2-3
TGTGCCACCAGCTTTCGACAGGGTAATCAGCCCCAGCATTTT CATSFRQGNQPQHF TRBV15 once TRBD1 14 TRBJ1-5
TGCGCCAGCAGCCAAGATCGGTGGAGGGTTGAAAAACTGTTTTTT CASSQDRWRVEKLFF TRBV4-3 . . 15 TRBJ1-4
TGTGCCAGTAGAAAGGCGGGTACCACAGATACGCAGTATTTT CASRKAGTTDTQYF TRBV19 . . 14 TRBJ2-3
TGCGCCAGCAGTGGAAGGGCGGCAGATACGCAGTATTTT CASSGRAADTQYF TRBV10-1 . . 13 TRBJ2-3
TGTGCTAGGCCCCCGGGACTCACCTCTGGAAACACCATATATTTT CARPPGLTSGNTIYF TRBV12-5 . . 15 TRBJ1-3
TGTGCCAGCAGCCAATTAGTCAACTCCTACAATGAGCAGTTCTTC CASSQLVNSYNEQFF TRBV4-2 . . 15 TRBJ2-1
TGTGCCAGCTCCTCCCGAGGGCGAAACAATGAGCAGTTCTTC CASSSRGRNNEQFF TRBV5-4 . . 14 TRBJ2-1
TGTGCCAGCCGAAAGCTCGGGACTAGCTACAATGAGCAGTTCTTC CASRKLGTSYNEQFF TRBV2 . TRBD2 15 TRBJ2-1
TGCGCCAGCAACCGACAGGGGGCCAGGGATGAGCAGTTCTTC CASNRQGARDEQFF TRBV10-2 . TRBD1 14 TRBJ2-1